The sequence of this T cell receptor beta chain was determined in a study of CD8+ T cells in alopecia areata. Study-wide context: Each day, treated patients took oral tofacitinib twice, at 5 to 10 mg per dose. Patients given treatment had severity scored by the percentage of scalp area affected.

V shed 2 bases and J shed 0 bases, with 12 bases lying between them. Germline assignment: CDR1 SGHNT and CDR2 YYREEE (reference sequence). The CDR3 sequence is 16 residues long. Treatment noted: oral pan-JAK inhibitor, 5-10 mg twice daily. Collected material from alopecia areata patients comprised lesional scalp punch biopsies and peripheral blood. TCR sequencing used cDNA made by reverse transcription of extracted RNA. TCRdb's table, derived via immunoSEQ multiplex PCR, lists solely in-frame clones and lacks some. The sample records over 100,000 clones, approximately 53% being singletons. V usage is TRBV5-4 and J usage is TRBJ2-4; perhaps TRBD1 as D (6 bases). The sample consisted of CD4+ T cells sorted from blood, taken at week 4, from a patient treated with tofacitinib. This TCR came from a human donor with alopecia areata. Here the CDR3 reads CASSLTGYLAKNIQYF. CDR3 coding DNA: TGTGCCAGCAGCTTAACAGGGTATTTAGCCAAAAACATTCAGTACTTC. The variable domain in full, completed from reference TRBV5-4 and TRBJ2-4, reads ETGVTQSPTHLIKTRGQQVTLRCSSQSGHNTVSWYQQALGQGPQFIFQYYREEENGRGNFPPRFSGLQFPNYSSELNVNALELDDSALYLCASSLTGYLAKNIQYFGAGTRLSVL.